This T cell receptor (beta chain) was identified during a study of T cell changes during pregnancy in multiple sclerosis. The data were produced by immunoSEQ multiplex PCR, yet TCRdb's version contains in-frame clones alone and is incomplete. The sample lists about 64,000 clones; about 96% were seen once. Germline lookup yields CDR1 MNHEY and CDR2 SMNVEV (reference sequence). Trimming left V 4 bases short and J 1 base short, with 16 bases between. The CDR3 is made up of 16 amino acids. The material sequenced was CD8+ T cells from peripheral blood mononuclear cells, taken after pregnancy. V and J are TRBV27 and TRBJ1-1; D remains unclear. The sequence was obtained from a female donor with multiple sclerosis, enrolled in a pregnancy study. The CDR3 nucleotides read TGTGCCAGCAGTTCATTATCCCAGGCTTCGAACACTGAAGCTTTCTTT. Residues: CASSSLSQASNTEAFF.